This TCR beta chain was obtained from a study of blood T cell repertoires in COVID-19. As for the study in general: Whether acute or convalescent, the COVID-19 samples came from the United States, Italy and Spain.

The Seattle patients, enrolled during active infection, were followed longitudinally. The table came from immunoSEQ multiplex PCR; TCRdb's copy has only in-frame clones and leaves some out. Here the sample spans 270,000 or so clones, 90% being singletons. In its sample, this clone was seen once. The V gene lost 5 bases and the J gene lost 13 bases, with 24 bases spanning the gap. The V gene's germline CDR1 is SEHNR and CDR2 FQNEAQ (reference sequence). This CDR3 comprises 16 residues. This chain uses TRBV7-9 with TRBJ1-6; the D gene is possibly TRBD1 (6 bases). The receptor was derived from a woman in her sixties with COVID-19, enrolled during active disease. The sequencing sample was made of peripheral blood. CDR3 sequence: CASSHTRGGARIPLHF. DNA of the CDR3: TGTGCCAGCAGCCACACCCGCGGGGGGGCCCGTATTCCCCTCCACTTT.